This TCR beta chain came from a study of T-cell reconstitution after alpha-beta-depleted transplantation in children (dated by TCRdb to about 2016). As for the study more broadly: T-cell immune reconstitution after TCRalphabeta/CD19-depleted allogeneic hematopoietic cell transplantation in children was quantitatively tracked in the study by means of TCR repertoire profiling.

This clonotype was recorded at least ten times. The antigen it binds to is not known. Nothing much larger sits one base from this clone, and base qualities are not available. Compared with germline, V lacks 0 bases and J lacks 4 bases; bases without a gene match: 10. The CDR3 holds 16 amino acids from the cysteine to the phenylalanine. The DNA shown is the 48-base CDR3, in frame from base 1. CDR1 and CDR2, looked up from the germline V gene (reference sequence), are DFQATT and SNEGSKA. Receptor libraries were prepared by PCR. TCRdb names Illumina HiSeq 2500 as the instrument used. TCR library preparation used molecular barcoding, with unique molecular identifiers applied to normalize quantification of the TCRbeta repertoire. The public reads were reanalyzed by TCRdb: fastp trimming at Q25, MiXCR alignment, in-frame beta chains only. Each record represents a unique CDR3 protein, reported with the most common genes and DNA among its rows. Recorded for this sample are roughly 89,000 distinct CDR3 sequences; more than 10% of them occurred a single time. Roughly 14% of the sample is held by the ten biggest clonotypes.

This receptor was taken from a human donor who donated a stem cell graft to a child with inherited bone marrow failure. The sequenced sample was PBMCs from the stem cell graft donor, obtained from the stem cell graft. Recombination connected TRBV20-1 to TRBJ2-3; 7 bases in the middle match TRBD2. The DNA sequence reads TGCAGTGCTAGAGATCAGGCGGGAGTCATTTCAGATACGCAGTATTTT. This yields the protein CSARDQAGVISDTQYF.